A selection of T cell receptor beta chains follows, all from one sample in a study of identical twins. TCRdb itself ran the 5' RACE reads through MiXCR, one entry per CDR3 protein. The data show about 730,000 distinct CDR3 sequences, about 20% seen once. The same sample was also used in a study of T cells expressing NK-cell markers.

What was sequenced was PBMCs. The receptors stem from a woman younger than 35 in good health. CDR3s include the opening cysteine and the closing phenylalanine or tryptophan. The D gene is left open where the match is weak. Size is stated for part of the rows, as once, few or many counts, or as a class when the clone is expanded.

V gene: TRBV9; J gene: TRBJ2-5; clone size: .; D gene: TRBD2; CDR3 DNA: TGTGCCAGCAGCGTGGAAGGACTAGCGGGCGAGACCCAGTACTTC; CDR3 protein: CASSVEGLAGETQYF
V gene: TRBV6-2/TRBV6-3; J gene: TRBJ2-1; clone size: few; D gene: TRBD2; CDR3 DNA: TGTGCCAGCAGTACTCCGACTAGCGGGAGGGGATACAATGAGCAGTTCTTC; CDR3 protein: CASSTPTSGRGYNEQFF
V gene: TRBV3-1; J gene: TRBJ2-1; clone size: .; D gene: TRBD1; CDR3 DNA: TGTGCCAGCAGCCACAGACAGGGGGGCTCCTACAATGAGCAGTTCTTC; CDR3 protein: CASSHRQGGSYNEQFF
V gene: TRBV10-3; J gene: TRBJ2-3; clone size: few; D gene: .; CDR3 DNA: TGTGCCATCAGTGAGTCCCTTGGGGTCGGGCAGTATTTT; CDR3 protein: CAISESLGVGQYF
V gene: TRBV20-1; J gene: TRBJ2-7; clone size: .; D gene: TRBD2; CDR3 DNA: TGCAGTGCGGCCCGTAGCGGGCGGGCCTACGAGCAGTACTTC; CDR3 protein: CSAARSGRAYEQYF
V gene: TRBV6-5; J gene: TRBJ1-1; clone size: many; D gene: TRBD1; CDR3 DNA: TGTGCCAGCAGTTACAACAGGGGCACTGAAGCTTTCTTT; CDR3 protein: CASSYNRGTEAFF
V gene: TRBV6-2/TRBV6-3; J gene: TRBJ2-1; clone size: .; D gene: .; CDR3 DNA: TGTGCCAGCAGTTACTCTGAAAGGGGGAGTCAGTTCTTC; CDR3 protein: CASSYSERGSQFF
V gene: TRBV9; J gene: TRBJ2-1; clone size: many; D gene: TRBD2; CDR3 DNA: TGTGCCAGCAGCGGATCCGGGACTAGCGGGGGGGCGTTCTACAATGAGCAGTTCTTC; CDR3 protein: CASSGSGTSGGAFYNEQFF
V gene: TRBV20-1; J gene: TRBJ2-5; clone size: .; D gene: .; CDR3 DNA: TGCAGTGCGTGGGGCTCCCAAGAGACCCAGTACTTC; CDR3 protein: CSAWGSQETQYF
V gene: TRBV20-1; J gene: TRBJ2-5; clone size: .; D gene: TRBD1; CDR3 DNA: TGCAGTGCATCGAACGCACAGGGGGTGACGGAGACCCAGTACTTC; CDR3 protein: CSASNAQGVTETQYF
V gene: TRBV7-2; J gene: TRBJ2-7; clone size: few; D gene: .; CDR3 DNA: TGTGCCAGCAGCTTAGCTCTTGACACAGGATCGCAGTACTTC; CDR3 protein: CASSLALDTGSQYF
V gene: TRBV12-3/TRBV12-4; J gene: TRBJ2-5; clone size: many; D gene: .; CDR3 DNA: TGTGCCAGCAGTTTAAACGGTGGGACCCAGTACTTC; CDR3 protein: CASSLNGGTQYF
V gene: TRBV20-1; J gene: TRBJ2-3; clone size: .; D gene: TRBD2; CDR3 DNA: TGCAGTGCCCCGACTAGCGGGGCATCAGATACGCAGTATTTT; CDR3 protein: CSAPTSGASDTQYF
V gene: TRBV2; J gene: TRBJ2-3; clone size: .; D gene: TRBD2; CDR3 DNA: TGTGCCAGCAGAAGAGGACTAGCGGGGGGTGATACGCAGTATTTT; CDR3 protein: CASRRGLAGGDTQYF
V gene: TRBV6-2/TRBV6-3; J gene: TRBJ1-2; clone size: .; D gene: .; CDR3 DNA: TGTGCCAGCAGAACACGGAGCTATGGCTACACCTTC; CDR3 protein: CASRTRSYGYTF
V gene: TRBV20-1; J gene: TRBJ2-4; clone size: .; D gene: .; CDR3 DNA: TGCAGTGCTAGAGTCCGGATGGCCAAAAACATTCAGTACTTC; CDR3 protein: CSARVRMAKNIQYF
V gene: TRBV6-2/TRBV6-3; J gene: TRBJ1-5; clone size: .; D gene: .; CDR3 DNA: TGTGCCAGCAGTTACTCGCCGGCCGGTAGCAATCAGCCCCAGCATTTT; CDR3 protein: CASSYSPAGSNQPQHF
V gene: TRBV20-1; J gene: TRBJ2-2; clone size: few; D gene: .; CDR3 DNA: TGCAGTGCTAGAGGAGGAATCAACACCGGGGAGCTGTTTTTT; CDR3 protein: CSARGGINTGELFF
V gene: TRBV11-2; J gene: TRBJ2-1; clone size: few; D gene: .; CDR3 DNA: TGTGCCAGCAGGGGTTGGCAGCGTGAGGATGAGCAGTTCTTC; CDR3 protein: CASRGWQREDEQFF
V gene: TRBV11-2; J gene: TRBJ1-2; clone size: .; D gene: .; CDR3 DNA: TGTGCCAGCAGCTCACTCCTACAATCCGGGACTAACTATGGCTACACCTTC; CDR3 protein: CASSSLLQSGTNYGYTF
V gene: TRBV2; J gene: TRBJ2-7; clone size: .; D gene: TRBD2; CDR3 DNA: TGTGCCAGCATGACTAGCGGGGGGGCCTCTCGCTACGAGCAGTACTTC; CDR3 protein: CASMTSGGASRYEQYF
V gene: TRBV12-3/TRBV12-4; J gene: TRBJ2-3; clone size: few; D gene: .; CDR3 DNA: TGTGCCAGCAGCCTCGGGACCTCGCAGTATTTT; CDR3 protein: CASSLGTSQYF
V gene: TRBV20-1; J gene: TRBJ2-1; clone size: .; D gene: TRBD2; CDR3 DNA: TGCAGTGCTAGAGATCCTCTAGCGGGGTTAAATGAGCAGTTCTTC; CDR3 protein: CSARDPLAGLNEQFF
V gene: TRBV7-6; J gene: TRBJ2-1; clone size: .; D gene: TRBD2; CDR3 DNA: TGTGCCAGCAGCGAAACCGGGACTAGCGACAATGAGCAGTTCTTC; CDR3 protein: CASSETGTSDNEQFF
V gene: TRBV6-1; J gene: TRBJ2-3; clone size: .; D gene: TRBD1; CDR3 DNA: TGTGCCAGCAGCCTCCGGGACAGTAGCACAGATACGCAGTATTTT; CDR3 protein: CASSLRDSSTDTQYF
V gene: TRBV29-1; J gene: TRBJ2-1; clone size: few; D gene: .; CDR3 DNA: TGCAGCGTTGAAAGGAGTAATGAGCAGTTCTTC; CDR3 protein: CSVERSNEQFF